Below are 24 T cell receptor beta chains sequenced from a single sample in a study of shared clonotypes between healthy human individuals. Sequencing used immunoSEQ multiplex PCR; TCRdb keeps in-frame clones, though not all of them. The table shows about 2 million clones, with roughly 94% occurring only once. Sequencing used naive CD4+ T cells sorted from blood. The subset was: CD45RA+ positively selected. These receptors were taken from a man younger than 35 in good health.

This chain links TRBV29-1 with TRBJ2-7; 8 nucleotides match TRBD2. Germline CDR1 reads SQVTM; CDR2 reads ANQGSEA. The CDR3 loop spans 11 amino acids. The V and J ends lost 7 bases and 4 bases, in that order; junction bases with no gene match: 3. CDR3: CSAGTSYEQYF. CDR3 nucleotides: TGCAGCGCCGGGACTAGTTACGAGCAGTACTTC.

The CDR3, as DNA: TGTGCCAGCAGTGAAGCTTTGGGGGGGCAATACGAGCAGTACTTC. Translation: CASSEALGGQYEQYF. The gene calls are TRBV6-1 and TRBJ2-7, with D possibly matching TRBD2 (7 bases). The CDR3 totals 15 residues. The V end was cut by 0 bases, the J end by 4 bases, with 13 bases between. Germline lookup yields CDR1 MNHNS and CDR2 SASEGT.

In its sample, this clone was seen once. The chain uses TRBV5-6 and TRBJ2-1; TRBD1 aligns across 9 bases. V was clipped by 4 bases and J by 9 bases; unmatched bases: 11. Germline V CDR1 and CDR2: SGHDT, YYEEEE. The CDR3 runs 15 residues. CDR3 sequence: CASSPTGGASIEQFF. The CDR3 nucleotides are TGTGCCAGCAGCCCTACAGGGGGCGCATCAATTGAGCAGTTCTTC.

This chain joins TRBV5-4 and TRBJ2-2, with 7 bases identical to TRBD1. Per germline, CDR1 SGHNT and CDR2 YYREEE (reference sequence). V lost 4 bases and J lost 2; bases outside the gene matches: 5. CDR3 length: 15 residues. The CDR3 loop reads CASSPTGFNTGELFF. Written as DNA, the CDR3 is TGTGCCAGCAGCCCGACAGGGTTTAACACCGGGGAGCTGTTTTTT.

Comment on this clone: The sample contains more than one DNA sequence encoding this CDR3. The chain is built from TRBV29-1 and TRBJ2-5; 11 positions match TRBD1. V dropped 6 bases and J dropped 4; count of bases not matched to a gene: 1. Germline V gives CDR1 SQVTM, CDR2 ANQGSEA. CDR3 length equals 12 residues. The CDR3 reads CSVGQGGETQYF. Here the CDR3 DNA reads TGCAGCGTGGGACAGGGGGGAGAGACCCAGTACTTC.

As for this clone: Other DNA sequences of this sample code for an identical CDR3. The chain is built from TRBV2 and TRBJ2-7, with D possibly being TRBD2 (6 bases). Looked up from germline, CDR1 is SNHLY and CDR2 is FYNNEI. Trimming shortened V by 5 bases and J by 0 bases, and 8 bases separated the two germline ends. This CDR3 contains 13 residues. CDR3 bases: TGTGCCAGCAGTCGGGACTTCTCCTACGAGCAGTACTTC. Its translation: CASSRDFSYEQYF.

CDR3 in amino acids: CASSPRAEETQYF. The CDR3 DNA follows: TGTGCCAGCTCACCACGGGCCGAAGAGACCCAGTACTTC. This sequence joins TRBV18 and TRBJ2-5; no firm D call. CDR3 length: 13 amino acids. CDR1 and CDR2 from the germline V gene are KGHSH and LQKENI. Trimming took 1 base from V and 3 from J, leaving 6 bases between them.

At least ten counts were recorded for this clone. The chain has TRBV18 and TRBJ2-7; 11 positions match TRBD1. The CDR3 is made up of 14 amino acids. The germline V gene encodes CDR1 KGHSH and CDR2 LQKENI. V lost 3 bases and J lost 7; bases outside the gene matches: 5. The CDR3 region has the DNA TGTGCCAGCTCACCCCCGGGACAGGGGGAAGAGCAGTACTTC. Translating it yields CASSPPGQGEEQYF.

The chain has TRBV11-2 and TRBJ2-5, with a weak D call TRBD1 (6 bases). Trimming took off 0 bases at V and 5 bases at J, with 13 bases between the two ends. The CDR3 has 15 amino acids. CDR1 and CDR2 (germline): SGHAT, FQNNGV. The DNA for the CDR3 is TGTGCCAGCAGCTTAGATCTACAGGGCTGGGAGACCCAGTACTTC. Its protein is CASSLDLQGWETQYF.

For this clone: Other DNA sequences in this sample translate to the same CDR3. The chain links TRBV5-5 to TRBJ1-5; D ambiguous. The length of the CDR3 is 14 residues. CDR1 and CDR2 (germline): SGHKS, YYEKEE (reference sequence). V shed 2 bases and J shed 4 bases, with 10 bases lying between them. CDR3 sequence reads: CASSLGPGNQPQHF. As DNA, the CDR3 is TGTGCCAGCAGCTTAGGGCCAGGAAATCAGCCCCAGCATTTT.

V gene TRBV28 combines with J gene TRBJ1-6; 8 positions match TRBD1. The V segment lost 2 bases and the J segment 9 bases; nucleotides outside the gene matches: 6. The length of the CDR3 is 15 residues. The germline V gene encodes CDR1 MDHEN and CDR2 SYDVKM. The CDR3: CASSLEDRATSPLHF. DNA of the CDR3: TGTGCCAGCAGTTTAGAGGACAGGGCTACTTCACCCCTCCACTTT.

The gene calls are TRBV6-5 and TRBJ2-5; tentative D call: TRBD2 (7 bases). CDR3 length equals 15 residues. Germline V CDR1 and CDR2: MNHEY, SVGAGI. Between the trimmed V and J ends, which lost 2 bases and 1 base, there was a span of 11 bases. CDR3 residues: CASSYRGGSQETQYF. CDR3 nucleotides: TGTGCCAGCAGTTACAGGGGGGGGAGCCAAGAGACCCAGTACTTC.

The rearrangement joins TRBV11-2 to TRBJ2-7, with D tentatively TRBD1 or TRBD2 (6 bases each). This CDR3 is 19 amino acids long. The germline V gene encodes CDR1 SGHAT and CDR2 FQNNGV. V lost 1 base, J lost 0 bases, and 22 bases lay in between. This CDR3 reads CASSLGGIQGYKYSYEQYF. CDR3 sequence (DNA): TGTGCCAGCAGCTTAGGCGGGATACAGGGATACAAATACTCCTACGAGCAGTACTTC.

The rearrangement uses TRBV7-3 and TRBJ1-1; weak D call: TRBD1 (6 bases). V was pared by 4 bases and J by 4 bases, with 16 bases between. The V gene's germline CDR1 is SGHTA and CDR2 FQGTGA. CDR3 length: 15 residues. The CDR3 sequence: CASSSRGGKGTEAFF. For the CDR3, the DNA is TGTGCCAGCAGCTCCCGAGGGGGAAAAGGCACTGAAGCTTTCTTT.

To note about this clone: Other DNA sequences in this sample translate to the same CDR3. CDR3 in amino acids: CASSEGGETQYF. CDR3 sequence (DNA): TGTGCCAGCAGTGAGGGAGGAGAGACCCAGTACTTC. The V call is TRBV2, the J call TRBJ2-5, with a weak D call TRBD2 (6 bases). V was cut by 3 bases and J by 4 bases, with 6 bases left in between. The germline gives CDR1 SNHLY, CDR2 FYNNEI. CDR3 size: 12 residues.

V is TRBV29-1 and J is TRBJ2-6; tentatively, D is TRBD2 (5 bases). Germline CDR1 is SQVTM and CDR2 is ANQGSEA. The CDR3 loop spans 14 amino acids. With 7 bases removed from V and 1 base from J, the gap between germline ends came to 11 bases. The CDR3 sequence is CSARRTSGANVLTF. CDR3 nucleotides: TGCAGCGCGCGACGGACTTCTGGGGCCAACGTCCTGACTTTC.

Regarding this clone: A much larger clonotype is one base distant, so this may be a read error. Other DNA sequences within the sample encode an identical CDR3. V gene TRBV10-3 combines with J gene TRBJ2-7, with 13 bases lining up with TRBD2. This CDR3 comprises 14 residues. The trim removed 2 bases at V and 5 bases at J, leaving 0 bases unmatched. The germline gives CDR1 ENHRY, CDR2 SYGVKD. DNA of the CDR3: TGTGCCATCAGTGAGGGACTAGCGGGGGACGAGCAGTACTTC. Amino acids: CAISEGLAGDEQYF.

The rearrangement joins TRBV6-5 to TRBJ2-1; D could derive from TRBD1 or TRBD2 (5 bases each). V gave up 4 bases and J gave up 3 bases, with 13 bases separating them. Germline assignment: CDR1 MNHEY and CDR2 SVGAGI. The CDR3 contains 15 residues. Here the CDR3 reads CASSFGAPSYNEQFF. CDR3 sequence (DNA): TGTGCCAGCAGTTTCGGGGCCCCCAGCTACAATGAGCAGTTCTTC.

V is TRBV15 and J is TRBJ1-5, with D unclear. V lost 0 bases to trimming and J lost 3 bases, with 9 bases between them. CDR3 length: 15 residues. CDR1 and CDR2 from the germline V gene are LNHNV and YYDKDF (reference sequence). The CDR3 nucleotides are TGTGCCACCAGCAGAGATTTCAGACCCAATCAGCCCCAGCATTTT. Residues: CATSRDFRPNQPQHF.

This clone has just one count. The chain employs TRBV11-2 and TRBJ2-7, with D perhaps TRBD1 (6 bases). V dropped 3 bases and J dropped 3 bases, with 15 bases sitting between them. CDR3 length: 15 amino acids. Germline V gene data show CDR1 as SGHAT and CDR2 as FQNNGV. CDR3 protein: CASSLTAGQNYEQYF. In nucleotides, the CDR3 is TGTGCCAGCAGCTTGACTGCCGGACAGAACTACGAGCAGTACTTC.

For this clone: In the same sample, other DNA sequences code for this CDR3. This chain uses TRBV18 with TRBJ1-4; no clear D gene. The CDR3 is made up of 15 amino acids. Germline V CDR1 and CDR2: KGHSH, LQKENI. The germline V and J ends were trimmed by 2 bases and 0 bases, with 7 bases remaining between them. The CDR3 DNA is TGTGCCAGCTCACCATTGACTGCAACTAATGAAAAACTGTTTTTT. As protein: CASSPLTATNEKLFF.

CDR3 in amino acids: CSARLFNEQYF. CDR3 bases: TGCAGTGCTAGATTATTTAACGAGCAGTACTTC. The chain uses TRBV20-1 and TRBJ2-7, with D hard to call. The CDR3 is made up of 11 amino acids. CDR1 is DFQATT, CDR2 SNEGSKA, per germline (reference sequence). V shed 2 bases and J shed 5 bases, with 7 bases lying between them.

This chain links TRBV7-9 with TRBJ2-2; D is unresolved. The CDR3 covers 10 residues. CDR1 SEHNR and CDR2 FQNEAQ come from the germline V gene (reference sequence). V gave up 6 bases and J gave up 7 bases, with 3 bases separating them. CDR3 amino acids: CASSFGELFF. In DNA, the CDR3 is TGTGCCAGCAGTTTCGGGGAGCTGTTTTTT.

As regards this clone: Other DNA sequences from this sample encode an identical CDR3 as well. The chain combines TRBV5-4 with TRBJ2-3, with 9 nucleotides matching TRBD1. CDR3 length: 14 residues. In germline, CDR1 is SGHNT, CDR2 YYREEE (reference sequence). The ends lost 4 bases at V and 1 base at J; junction bases unmatched: 1. CDR3 DNA sequence: TGTGCCAGCAGCCGGACAGGGGGCACAGATACGCAGTATTTT. Translating gives CASSRTGGTDTQYF.